This T cell receptor (beta chain) was captured by sequencing in a study of cytomegalovirus exposure and HLA in healthy donors. In regard to this clone: Antigen: not known.

Germline assignment: CDR1 SGDLS and CDR2 YYNGEE. CDR3 length: 15 amino acids. Trimming took 6 bases from V and 6 from J; bases not matched to a gene: 7. Clones were read by immunoSEQ multiplex PCR, and TCRdb kept only the in-frame ones, dropping some. The table records 65,000 to 90,000 clones, around 90% of them present only once. The study, taken as a whole, reports: Using the classifier, cytomegalovirus status was reportedly diagnosed with high specificity and sensitivity. Most TCR sequences showed up rarely, but some public TCRs showed up in many donors.

The clonotype comes from a woman aged 18-29 years in good health and CMV-seropositive. The gene calls are TRBV9 and TRBJ2-2, with 11 bases matching TRBD1. Sequenced material: PBMCs. The CDR3 loop reads CASTEGTGGPGELFF. The DNA for the CDR3 is TGTGCCAGCACCGAAGGGACAGGGGGGCCCGGGGAGCTGTTTTTT.